Sequencing of this TCR beta chain was carried out in a study of cytomegalovirus exposure and HLA in healthy donors (TCRdb year 2017). With regard to the full study: A later analysis indicated that the 120 or so validation repertoires were generated on the platform also employed for the 700 or so repertoires of the first cohort. The study aimed to test whether signatures of past pathogen exposure could be identified by cataloging public T cell receptors. In addition to the first cohort of approximately 650 subjects, a separate validation cohort of some 120 different subjects was used. To predict cytomegalovirus infection status, the study combined high-throughput TCR immunosequencing, statistical association of individual TCRs with disease status, and machine learning.

Libraries were built with the immunoSEQ multiplex PCR assay. Turning to the authors' computational methods: A statistical classification framework was developed to diagnose cytomegalovirus status using the catalog of TCR beta chain sequences. TCRdb took over this immuneACCESS table, retaining in-frame rearrangements with V and J assigned. Such tables are incomplete; in checked studies, under half of the missing clones stem from an unresolved V gene, and the remainder is unexplained. V and J calls and clone size are copied from that table; D and trimming were computed from the DNA. Counted in this sample were 55,000 to 65,000 clones; approximately 95% of them appeared once. Approximately 6.4% of the sample is in the top ten clones. The CDR3 spans 15 residues, from the cysteine through the phenylalanine. This entry keeps only the CDR3 DNA: 45 bases, framed from base 1. Via the germline V gene, CDR1 is MNHEY and CDR2 SVGAGI. Between the V and J ends, shortened by 7 bases and 1 base respectively, the junction contains 16 bases.

Of note for this clone: Which antigen it targets is not known. Base qualities are not recorded, but no much larger clone differs from it by a single base.

Study-wide findings and limitations: Most TCR sequences were seen in very few donors, while some public TCRs were found in many individuals. In vitro tests confirmed that a few of the cytomegalovirus-associated TCR beta chains recognize cytomegalovirus antigens. The study listed over 150 TCR beta chains as associated with cytomegalovirus. All 120 or so repertoires were used to score co-occurrence in the validation cohort in a later analysis, because that analysis had no HLA typing for the cohort. In a later analysis, TCRs clustered in the first cohort were found to also tend to co-occur in the roughly 120 validation repertoires, with roughly 93% of cluster scores above 0. The authors suggested that the approach could potentially be extended to other disease states and immunological phenotypes. The classifier was reported to diagnose cytomegalovirus status with high specificity and sensitivity in both the original cohort and the validation cohort.

The donors were included in the validation cohort of 90 to 150 subjects, a group kept apart from the approximately 650-subject first cohort. Sequenced input: PBMCs. This sequence uses TRBV6-5 and TRBJ2-5; tentative D gene TRBD2, with 5 bases matching. The clonotype was recovered from a young woman in good health and CMV-seropositive. The DNA sequence is as follows: TGTGCCAGCACTTTTGACGGAGCGGCCCAAGAGACCCAGTACTTC. Its protein reads: CASTFDGAAQETQYF.